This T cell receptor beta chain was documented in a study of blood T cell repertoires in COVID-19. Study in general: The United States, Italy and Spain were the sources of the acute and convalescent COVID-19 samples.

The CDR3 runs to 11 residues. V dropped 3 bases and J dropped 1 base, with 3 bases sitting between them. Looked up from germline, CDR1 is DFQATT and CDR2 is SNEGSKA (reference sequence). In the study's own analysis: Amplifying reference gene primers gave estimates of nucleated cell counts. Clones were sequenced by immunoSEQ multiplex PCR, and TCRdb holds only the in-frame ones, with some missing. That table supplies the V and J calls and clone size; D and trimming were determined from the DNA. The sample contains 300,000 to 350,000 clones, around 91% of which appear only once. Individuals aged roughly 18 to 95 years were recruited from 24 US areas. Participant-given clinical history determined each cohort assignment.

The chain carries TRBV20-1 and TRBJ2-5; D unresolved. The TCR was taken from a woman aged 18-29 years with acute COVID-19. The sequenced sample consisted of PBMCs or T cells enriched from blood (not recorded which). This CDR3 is CSASSQETQYF. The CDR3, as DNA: TGCAGTGCTAGCTCCCAAGAGACCCAGTACTTC.